Listed below are T cell receptor beta chains from one sample, sequenced in a study of Ad26.COV2.S vaccination and SARS-CoV-2 variants. Using immunoSEQ multiplex PCR, the repertoire was profiled, and TCRdb retains in-frame clones only, with some absent. The table includes hundreds of thousands of clones, 86% detected once. The sample here was peripheral blood, taken in a trial of Ad26.COV2.S vaccine versus placebo. These receptors all stem from a person aged 18 to 65 who received the Ad26.COV2.S COVID-19 vaccine or a placebo. Both conserved end residues are part of each CDR3. Fields, in order: V gene, D gene, J gene, clone size, CDR3 protein, CDR3 DNA. A D gene is named only where the DNA matches it firmly. Clone size is not always given. Where it is, it says once, few, many or a class for expanded clones.

V gene: TRBV24-1; D gene: -; J gene: TRBJ2-2; clone size: -; CDR3 protein: CATSDLRQGTGELFF; CDR3 DNA: TGTGCCACCAGTGATTTGCGGCAGGGGACCGGGGAGCTGTTTTTT
V gene: TRBV6-5; D gene: TRBD1; J gene: TRBJ2-7; clone size: few; CDR3 protein: CASGPRTGIYEQYF; CDR3 DNA: TGTGCCAGCGGTCCCCGGACAGGGATCTACGAGCAGTACTTC
V gene: TRBV11-2; D gene: -; J gene: TRBJ1-2; clone size: -; CDR3 protein: CASSLDFGFNYGYTF; CDR3 DNA: TGTGCCAGCAGCTTAGATTTTGGGTTTAACTATGGCTACACCTTC
V gene: TRBV19; D gene: TRBD1; J gene: TRBJ1-5; clone size: -; CDR3 protein: CASTRTGLSNQPQHF; CDR3 DNA: TGTGCCAGTACTCGGACAGGTCTAAGCAATCAGCCCCAGCATTTT
V gene: TRBV4-2; D gene: -; J gene: TRBJ2-1; clone size: -; CDR3 protein: CASSHGGQGQGYNEQFF; CDR3 DNA: TGTGCCAGCAGCCATGGGGGGCAAGGGCAGGGATACAATGAGCAGTTCTTC
V gene: TRBV4-3; D gene: TRBD1; J gene: TRBJ1-4; clone size: -; CDR3 protein: CASSQDPWSDRGGEKLFF; CDR3 DNA: TGCGCCAGCAGCCAAGATCCCTGGAGTGACAGGGGAGGAGAAAAACTGTTTTTT
V gene: TRBV28; D gene: -; J gene: TRBJ1-2; clone size: -; CDR3 protein: CASSLPSNYGYTF; CDR3 DNA: TGTGCCAGCAGTTTACCGAGTAACTATGGCTACACCTTC
V gene: TRBV5-6; D gene: -; J gene: TRBJ2-5; clone size: -; CDR3 protein: CASSLPLGMGETQYF; CDR3 DNA: TGTGCCAGCAGCTTGCCACTAGGAATGGGAGAGACCCAGTACTTC
V gene: TRBV4-1; D gene: -; J gene: TRBJ2-4; clone size: -; CDR3 protein: CASSQDKGLIAKNIQYF; CDR3 DNA: TGCGCCAGCAGCCAAGATAAGGGGCTTATAGCCAAAAACATTCAGTACTTC
V gene: TRBV10-3; D gene: TRBD2; J gene: TRBJ2-4; clone size: -; CDR3 protein: CAIRPGLAGENIQYF; CDR3 DNA: TGTGCCATCAGGCCGGGACTAGCGGGAGAGAACATTCAGTACTTC
V gene: TRBV6-5; D gene: -; J gene: TRBJ1-6; clone size: once; CDR3 protein: CASSYTTGSNSPLHF; CDR3 DNA: TGTGCCAGCAGTTACACCACAGGGTCTAATTCACCCCTCCACTTT
V gene: TRBV9; D gene: -; J gene: TRBJ1-1; clone size: -; CDR3 protein: CASSVSGSVDTEAFF; CDR3 DNA: TGTGCCAGCAGCGTATCGGGGTCGGTGGACACTGAAGCTTTCTTT
V gene: TRBV24-1; D gene: -; J gene: TRBJ2-3; clone size: once; CDR3 protein: CATSEPREDRDTQYF; CDR3 DNA: TGTGCCACCAGTGAGCCCAGGGAGGACAGAGATACGCAGTATTTT
V gene: TRBV9; D gene: -; J gene: TRBJ2-7; clone size: -; CDR3 protein: CASSIGSSDYEQYF; CDR3 DNA: TGTGCCAGCAGCATAGGGTCTAGCGACTACGAGCAGTACTTC
V gene: TRBV2; D gene: TRBD1; J gene: TRBJ2-3; clone size: -; CDR3 protein: CASRNGQGARTDTQYF; CDR3 DNA: TGTGCCAGCAGGAACGGACAGGGGGCCCGGACAGATACGCAGTATTTT
V gene: TRBV6-2/TRBV6-3; D gene: TRBD2; J gene: TRBJ2-3; clone size: -; CDR3 protein: CASSYRTSGRGMADTQYF; CDR3 DNA: TGTGCCAGCAGTTACCGGACTAGCGGGAGAGGTATGGCAGATACGCAGTATTTT
V gene: TRBV7-3; D gene: TRBD1; J gene: TRBJ2-1; clone size: -; CDR3 protein: CASSLAGQGHNEQFF; CDR3 DNA: TGTGCCAGCAGCTTGGCGGGACAGGGTCACAATGAGCAGTTCTTC
V gene: TRBV4-3; D gene: -; J gene: TRBJ2-7; clone size: -; CDR3 protein: CASSQGPGYRDEQYF; CDR3 DNA: TGCGCCAGCAGCCAAGGGCCGGGTTACAGGGACGAGCAGTACTTC
V gene: TRBV3-1/TRBV3-2; D gene: -; J gene: TRBJ1-2; clone size: -; CDR3 protein: CASSPASNGGYTF; CDR3 DNA: TGTGCCAGCAGCCCCGCGTCCAATGGGGGCTACACCTTC
V gene: TRBV6-5; D gene: TRBD1; J gene: TRBJ1-2; clone size: -; CDR3 protein: CGGEDRPNYGYTF; CDR3 DNA: TGTGGGGGGGAGGACAGGCCTAACTATGGCTACACCTTC
V gene: TRBV30; D gene: -; J gene: TRBJ2-7; clone size: few; CDR3 protein: CAWKPGPSYEQYF; CDR3 DNA: TGTGCCTGGAAACCGGGCCCTTCCTACGAGCAGTACTTC
V gene: TRBV7-2; D gene: -; J gene: TRBJ2-6; clone size: -; CDR3 protein: CASSLAGANVLTF; CDR3 DNA: TGTGCCAGCAGCTTGGCTGGGGCCAACGTCCTGACTTTC
V gene: TRBV24-1; D gene: -; J gene: TRBJ2-6; clone size: -; CDR3 protein: CATSDPLSGANVLTF; CDR3 DNA: TGTGCCACCAGTGATCCGCTCTCTGGGGCCAACGTCCTGACTTTC
V gene: TRBV28; D gene: -; J gene: TRBJ2-7; clone size: -; CDR3 protein: CASSLRGRASEQYF; CDR3 DNA: TGTGCCAGCAGTTTGAGGGGTAGAGCTTCCGAGCAGTACTTC
V gene: TRBV4-3; D gene: -; J gene: TRBJ1-6; clone size: few; CDR3 protein: CASSLGSPSSYNSPLHF; CDR3 DNA: TGCGCCAGCAGCCTCGGGTCCCCGAGCTCCTATAATTCACCCCTCCACTTT
V gene: TRBV5-6; D gene: -; J gene: TRBJ1-3; clone size: -; CDR3 protein: CASSFRTDRTGGTIYF; CDR3 DNA: TGTGCCAGCAGCTTCAGGACAGATCGAACGGGGGGCACCATATATTTT
V gene: TRBV5-1; D gene: TRBD1; J gene: TRBJ2-7; clone size: -; CDR3 protein: CASSLSRGLDYEQYF; CDR3 DNA: TGCGCCAGCAGCTTGAGCAGGGGGCTTGACTACGAGCAGTACTTC
V gene: TRBV11-2; D gene: TRBD1; J gene: TRBJ2-7; clone size: once; CDR3 protein: CASSLGEGQGSYEQYF; CDR3 DNA: TGTGCCAGCAGCTTAGGAGAGGGACAGGGATCCTACGAGCAGTACTTC
V gene: TRBV5-4; D gene: -; J gene: TRBJ2-5; clone size: -; CDR3 protein: CASSLGGVQETQYF; CDR3 DNA: TGTGCCAGCAGCTTGGGTGGGGTCCAAGAGACCCAGTACTTC
V gene: TRBV5-1; D gene: TRBD1; J gene: TRBJ2-4; clone size: -; CDR3 protein: CASSFDLAGQGENIQYF; CDR3 DNA: TGCGCCAGCAGCTTTGATCTGGCGGGACAGGGGGAAAACATTCAGTACTTC
V gene: TRBV30; D gene: -; J gene: TRBJ2-2; clone size: -; CDR3 protein: CAWSVLDTGELFF; CDR3 DNA: TGTGCCTGGAGTGTACTGGACACCGGGGAGCTGTTTTTT
V gene: TRBV30; D gene: TRBD1; J gene: TRBJ1-5; clone size: -; CDR3 protein: CAWRGQGKSQPQHF; CDR3 DNA: TGTGCCTGGAGGGGACAGGGGAAGAGTCAGCCCCAGCATTTT
V gene: TRBV12-3/TRBV12-4; D gene: -; J gene: TRBJ2-7; clone size: -; CDR3 protein: CASSPPGKYEQYF; CDR3 DNA: TGTGCCAGCAGCCCCCCAGGGAAATACGAGCAGTACTTC